Listed here are 11 T cell receptor beta chains from one sample, sequenced in a study of early T cells in non-severe SARS-CoV-2 infection. TCRdb fed the 5' RACE reads into MiXCR, producing one record per CDR3 protein. The data show around 77,000 distinct CDR3 sequences, with approximately 15% seen just once and about 3.7% held by the top ten. Material: whole blood, obtained at baseline. The receptors derive from an adult who was a healthcare worker with PCR-confirmed SARS-CoV-2 infection or an uninfected control (not recorded which).

This chain connects TRBV7-9 to TRBJ2-5, with D possibly being TRBD2 (6 bases). The CDR3 is 16 amino acids. Looked up from germline, CDR1 is SEHNR and CDR2 is FQNEAQ (reference sequence). Trimming cost V 0 bases and J 5 bases, with 16 bases left between them. CDR3: CASSLARTTSLETQYF. CDR3 nucleotide sequence: TGTGCCAGCAGCTTAGCGCGGACGACTAGTTTGGAGACCCAGTACTTC.

The table lists this clonotype with many counts. The CDR3 nucleotides are TGCAGTGCTAGAGTGCAGGGGGGGAGCTACGAGCAGTACTTC. Its protein product is CSARVQGGSYEQYF. This rearrangement joins TRBV20-1 to TRBJ2-7; perhaps D is TRBD1 or TRBD2 (7 bases each). V lost 1 base, J lost 3 bases, and 13 bases lay in between. Germline CDR1 DFQATT, CDR2 SNEGSKA (reference sequence). The CDR3 totals 14 residues.

Ten or more counts support this clonotype. J is TRBJ1-2 and V is TRBV28, with no clear D. Germline V gives CDR1 MDHEN, CDR2 SYDVKM. The CDR3 has 14 amino acids. The V and J ends lost 6 bases and 8 bases respectively, with 19 bases between them. The CDR3 DNA reads as TGTGCCAGCAGCCTCTTGCCGTCCCTATGGGGCTACACCTTC. It yields the protein CASSLLPSLWGYTF.

This clonotype was observed at least ten times. V and J are TRBV7-2 and TRBJ1-5; weak D call: TRBD1 (6 bases). Germline V CDR1 and CDR2: SGHTA, FQGNSA. V was trimmed by 5 bases and J by 5 bases, leaving 10 bases between them. The CDR3 extends over 13 amino acids. This chain's CDR3 is CASSKQGDQPQHF. In DNA, the CDR3 is TGTGCCAGCAGCAAACAGGGAGATCAGCCCCAGCATTTT.

The chain has TRBV20-1 and TRBJ2-2; 9 positions match TRBD2. Germline CDR1 DFQATT, CDR2 SNEGSKA (reference sequence). The CDR3 covers 15 residues. The CDR3 loop reads CSVRASGIQSGELFF. The CDR3 DNA reads TGCAGCGTAAGGGCTAGCGGGATTCAATCCGGGGAGCTGTTTTTT.

For this clonotype: One junction end does not reproduce the germline sequence, and a read error may be involved. The rearrangement joins TRBV7-9 to TRBJ2-3; D not resolved. CDR3 length: 11 residues. Germline CDR1 and CDR2: SEHNR and FQNEAQ (reference sequence). CDR3 amino acids: CASTHTDTQCF. Here the CDR3 DNA reads TGTGCCAGCACTCACACAGATACGCAGTGTTTT. Complete variable domain (other parts from reference TRBV7-9 and TRBJ2-3): DTGVSQNPRHKITKRGQNVTFRCDPISEHNRLYWYRQTLGQGPEFLTYFQNEAQLEKSRLLSDRFSAERPKGSFSTLEIQRTEQGDSAMYLCASTHTDTQCFGPGTRLTVL.

This clonotype has just a few counts. This chain connects TRBV12-3 or TRBV12-4 to TRBJ1-1; D gene uncertain. The length of the CDR3 is 12 residues. Trimming cost V 10 bases and J 5 bases, with 14 bases left between them. The CDR3 coding sequence is TGTGCCACCTCTCCCGCGGGGACTGAAGCTTTCTTT. It is translated as CATSPAGTEAFF.

For this clonotype: One end of the junction is discordant with germline, which a read error may explain. This rearrangement joins TRBV28 to TRBJ2-4, with 8 bases identical to TRBD1. The V gene's germline CDR1 is MDHEN and CDR2 SYDVKM. This CDR3 has 16 residues. The CDR3 region has the DNA TGTGCCAGCAGTTTATCCGCGGAGGTACTTGGACAGGGACGTAACTTC. It specifies CASSLSAEVLGQGRNF.

In its sample, this clonotype was seen many times. The chain is built from TRBV18 and TRBJ2-1; a weak D match, TRBD1 (6 bases). Trimming stripped 2 bases from V and 0 bases from J, with 11 bases between. This CDR3 is built from 16 residues. CDR1 KGHSH and CDR2 LQKENI come from the germline V gene. CDR3 DNA sequence: TGTGCCAGCTCACCATACGGGACACCCTCCTACAATGAGCAGTTCTTC. It codes for CASSPYGTPSYNEQFF.

This clonotype was detected only a few times. The chain links TRBV20-1 to TRBJ2-4; possible D gene TRBD2, 6 bases. Trimming cost V 5 bases and J 0 bases, with 8 bases left between them. From germline, CDR1 is DFQATT and CDR2 SNEGSKA (reference sequence). CDR3 length: 13 amino acids. As DNA, the CDR3 is TGCAGTGCTCCGGGACTAGCCAAAAACATTCAGTACTTC. Translated, it gives CSAPGLAKNIQYF.

The rearrangement uses TRBV20-1 and TRBJ2-3; maybe TRBD2 (6 bases). The V gene's germline CDR1 is DFQATT and CDR2 SNEGSKA (reference sequence). The V and J ends lost 8 bases and 0 bases respectively, with 21 bases between them. The CDR3 totals 16 residues. CDR3 residues: CSPPEKGGTSTDTQYF. Here the CDR3 DNA reads TGCAGTCCCCCCGAAAAAGGCGGGACTAGCACAGATACGCAGTATTTT.